A single sample gave rise to the 22 T cell receptor beta chains below, sequenced in a study of blood T cell repertoires in COVID-19. Some clones are missing from TCRdb's copy, which holds only in-frame ones; the method was immunoSEQ multiplex PCR. The repertoire includes around 80,000 clones, approximately 80% of them detected once, and 9.5% to 15% sits in the top ten. Material: peripheral blood. These receptors were collected from an older man with acute or convalescent COVID-19.

V and J are TRBV24-1 and TRBJ2-3; no definite D call. V was trimmed by 3 bases and J by 6 bases, leaving 15 bases between them. From germline, CDR1 is KGHDR and CDR2 SFDVKD. The CDR3 is 15 amino acids. The CDR3 nucleotides are TGTGCCACCAGTGATCGAAGATTGGGCGTTGATACGCAGTATTTT. Translating it yields CATSDRRLGVDTQYF.

This clone was counted once. This rearrangement joins TRBV6-5 to TRBJ1-2; D unclear. Germline V gene data show CDR1 as MNHEY and CDR2 as SVGAGI. Trimming took 7 bases from V and 7 from J, leaving 13 bases between them. CDR3 length: 12 residues. In DNA, the CDR3 is TGTGCCAGCACGGGAGGGAAGGTTGGCTACACCTTC. This encodes CASTGGKVGYTF.

The V call is TRBV19, the J call TRBJ2-1; TRBD1 matches 11 bases. Germline CDR1 LNHDA, CDR2 SQIVND (reference sequence). With V trimmed by 5 bases and J by 6 bases, 3 bases remained unmatched. The CDR3 has 14 residues. The CDR3 sequence is CASSSGQGVNEQFF. DNA of the CDR3: TGTGCCAGTAGTTCGGGACAGGGGGTCAATGAGCAGTTCTTC.

The rearrangement uses TRBV6-5 and TRBJ1-1, with D hard to call. Per germline, CDR1 MNHEY and CDR2 SVGAGI. This CDR3 is 14 amino acids long. Trimming shortened V by 7 bases and J by 6 bases, and 18 bases separated the two germline ends. CDR3 in amino acids: CASIRPGVLSEAFF. The CDR3 region has the DNA TGTGCCAGCATCAGGCCCGGGGTTCTTTCTGAAGCTTTCTTT.

V gene TRBV18 combines with J gene TRBJ2-1; 9 bases line up with TRBD2. The length of the CDR3 is 16 residues. Germline CDR1 KGHSH, CDR2 LQKENI. The V segment lost 3 bases and the J segment 9 bases; nucleotides outside the gene matches: 12. CDR3 amino acids: CASSPFTLAGVGEQFF. CDR3 nucleotides: TGTGCCAGCTCACCCTTCACCTTAGCGGGGGTGGGTGAGCAGTTCTTC.

This sequence joins TRBV6-5 and TRBJ1-2; 7 bases line up with TRBD1. Germline assignment: CDR1 MNHEY and CDR2 SVGAGI. The CDR3 contains 14 residues. J gave up 2 bases and V 6 bases, and 6 bases lay outside the gene matches. The CDR3 DNA reads as TGTGCCAGCAGAACTCCGGGACAGAACTATGGCTACACCTTC. Its translation: CASRTPGQNYGYTF.

The rearrangement uses TRBV3-1 (or the pseudogene TRBV3-2) and TRBJ1-3; no definite D call. CDR3 length: 16 residues. V lost 2 bases, J lost 4 bases, and 15 bases lay in between. Germline V lookup: CDR1 LGHDT, CDR2 YNNKEL (reference sequence). For the CDR3, the DNA is TGTGCCAGCAGCCAATTCGCCGGGGTAAAGGGAAACACCATATATTTT. Amino acids: CASSQFAGVKGNTIYF.

The J gene is TRBJ1-1, the V gene TRBV7-9, with D uncertain. V lost 1 base, J lost 1 base, and 7 bases lay in between. The CDR3 is made up of 14 amino acids. Germline V gene lookup returns CDR1 SEHNR and CDR2 FQNEAQ (reference sequence). CDR3 nucleotides: TGTGCCAGCAGCTTAGGGGTAGCGAACACTGAAGCTTTCTTT. It encodes CASSLGVANTEAFF.

This clone has just a few counts. The V and J genes are TRBV5-6 and TRBJ2-2, with D possibly being TRBD2 (5 bases). Germline loops: CDR1 SGHDT, CDR2 YYEEEE. The V end was cut by 1 base, the J end by 3 bases, with 10 bases between. CDR3 size: 15 residues. This chain's CDR3 is CASSLWTFDTGELFF. The DNA of the CDR3 is TGTGCCAGCAGCTTGTGGACTTTCGACACCGGGGAGCTGTTTTTT.

V usage is TRBV6-5 and J usage is TRBJ2-3; TRBD1 might be the D (5 bases). Germline V gives CDR1 MNHEY, CDR2 SVGAGI. Trimming cost V 2 bases and J 3 bases, with 6 bases left between them. This CDR3 is 13 amino acids long. CDR3 in amino acids: CASSYQGTDTQYF. The CDR3 DNA is TGTGCCAGCAGTTACCAGGGAACAGATACGCAGTATTTT.

The chain uses TRBV19 and TRBJ2-7; possibly TRBD2 for D (5 bases). Trimming left V 5 bases short and J 2 bases short, with 16 bases between. Germline assignment: CDR1 LNHDA and CDR2 SQIVND (reference sequence). The CDR3 contains 15 residues. CDR3 loop: CASSPLYGLTYEQYF. CDR3 bases: TGTGCCAGTAGTCCCTTGTATGGACTTACCTACGAGCAGTACTTC.

CDR3: CASSSAYYTGTGTGNTIYF. Written as DNA, the CDR3 is TGCGCCAGCAGTTCAGCTTACTATACCGGGACAGGGACTGGAAACACCATATATTTT. This chain links TRBV5-1 with TRBJ1-3; TRBD1 matches 9 bases. The CDR3 sequence is 19 residues long. Trimming removed 5 bases from V and 2 bases from J; junction bases left unmatched: 17. Germline V lookup: CDR1 SGHRS, CDR2 YFSETQ.

The gene calls are TRBV18 and TRBJ2-1, with D possibly being TRBD1 (7 bases). The germline V and J ends were trimmed by 5 bases and 6 bases, with 20 bases remaining between them. The germline CDR1 and CDR2 sequences are KGHSH and LQKENI. CDR3 length equals 16 residues. CDR3 DNA sequence: TGTGCCAGCTCAGTCACAGCAGGGGGGTATGGCAATGAGCAGTTCTTC. Translating gives CASSVTAGGYGNEQFF. The complete variable domain, with remaining parts taken from reference TRBV18 and TRBJ2-1, reads NAGVMQNPRHLVRRRGQEARLRCSPMKGHSHVYWYRQLPEEGLKFMVYLQKENIIDESGMPKERFSAEFPKEGPSILRIQQVVRGDSAAYFCASSVTAGGYGNEQFFGPGTRLTVL.

This rearrangement joins TRBV7-2 to TRBJ2-7, with D possibly being TRBD2 (6 bases). Germline lookup yields CDR1 SGHTA and CDR2 FQGNSA. The CDR3 covers 14 residues. The germline V and J ends were trimmed by 5 bases and 2 bases, with 13 bases remaining between them. DNA of the CDR3: TGTGCCAGCAGCACCGGGAGCGAACCCTACGAGCAGTACTTC. It translates to CASSTGSEPYEQYF.

The table lists this clone with a count of one. CDR3: CASSQGSGGAYEQYF. The CDR3 bases are TGTGCCAGCAGCCAGGGTTCGGGGGGGGCCTACGAGCAGTACTTC. The rearrangement joins TRBV3-1 (or the pseudogene TRBV3-2) to TRBJ2-7; TRBD2 agrees at 8 bases. Germline loops: CDR1 LGHDT, CDR2 YNNKEL (reference sequence). Trimming removed 3 bases from V and 2 bases from J; junction bases left unmatched: 6. This CDR3 comprises 15 residues.

This rearrangement joins TRBV10-3 to TRBJ2-3, with 8 bases aligning to TRBD2. The CDR3 loop spans 14 amino acids. V shed 10 bases, J shed 5 bases, and the junction held 11 bases outside the gene matches. Germline CDR1 reads ENHRY; CDR2 reads SYGVKD. The CDR3 loop reads CANSPGGPGDTQYF. CDR3 DNA sequence: TGTGCCAATTCTCCGGGGGGGCCCGGAGATACGCAGTATTTT.

This clone has just one count. The chain recombines TRBV5-6 with TRBJ2-7; a weak D match, TRBD2 (6 bases). Trimming removed 4 bases at V and 6 bases at J, with 17 bases between. In germline, CDR1 is SGHDT, CDR2 YYEEEE. This CDR3 contains 14 residues. As DNA, the CDR3 is TGTGCCAGCAGCCCGGGACTGGGCGGAGGCGAGCAGTACTTC. Translation gives CASSPGLGGGEQYF.

This chain links TRBV23-1 with TRBJ1-1; possible D gene TRBD1, 6 bases. TRBV23-1 is designated an ORF whose function remains uncertain. This CDR3 has 15 residues. V was trimmed by 7 bases and J by 0 bases, leaving 15 bases between them. This chain's CDR3 is CASIHKRTVNTEAFF. CDR3 DNA: TGCGCCAGCATCCACAAAAGGACAGTGAACACTGAAGCTTTCTTT.

The V gene is TRBV5-8, the J gene TRBJ1-5; the match to TRBD1 covers 10 bases. V lost 4 bases, J lost 3 bases, and 7 bases stayed unmatched. This CDR3 is built from 16 residues. Germline loops: CDR1 SGHTS, CDR2 YDEGEE. DNA of the CDR3: TGTGCCAGCAGCGCGGGACAGGGGAACTACAATCAGCCCCAGCATTTT. It encodes CASSAGQGNYNQPQHF.

This sequence joins TRBV2 and TRBJ2-7; D perhaps matches TRBD1 (5 bases). The germline gives CDR1 SNHLY, CDR2 FYNNEI. Trimming stripped 3 bases from V and 0 bases from J, with 15 bases between. The CDR3 runs to 16 residues. CDR3 in DNA: TGTGCCAGCAGTGAGAGACAGATCCCTAGCTCCTACGAGCAGTACTTC. It translates to CASSERQIPSSYEQYF. The entire variable domain, with the rest obtained from reference TRBV2 and TRBJ2-7, is as follows: EPEVTQTPSHQVTQMGQEVILRCVPISNHLYFYWYRQILGQKVEFLVSFYNNEISEKSEIFDDQFSVERPDGSNFTLKIRSTKLEDSAMYFCASSERQIPSSYEQYFGPGTRLTVT.

The chain has TRBV6-1 and TRBJ1-5, with D possibly being TRBD1 (5 bases). The CDR3 is made up of 14 amino acids. The V end was cut by 0 bases, the J end by 7 bases, with 10 bases between. The germline gives CDR1 MNHNS, CDR2 SASEGT. The CDR3 spells CASSEAQGGQPQHF. For the CDR3, the DNA is TGTGCCAGCAGTGAAGCCCAGGGCGGCCAGCCCCAGCATTTT.

This clone was detected once. The chain recombines TRBV7-2 with TRBJ2-5; D gene unclear. Trimming took 0 bases from V and 2 from J, leaving 7 bases between them. Per the germline V gene, CDR1 is SGHTA and CDR2 is FQGNSA. The CDR3 has 14 residues. Here the CDR3 reads CASSLAASQETQYF. CDR3 DNA: TGTGCCAGCAGCTTAGCAGCTTCGCAAGAGACCCAGTACTTC.